This T cell receptor (beta chain) came from a study of cytomegalovirus exposure and HLA in healthy donors. Findings and limits, study-wide: Reported results showed that the classifier diagnosed cytomegalovirus status with high specificity and sensitivity. In vitro checks showed that a few CMV-associated chains really do target CMV antigens. According to a later analysis, TCR clusters from the first cohort tended to co-occur in the approximately 120 validation repertoires.

Libraries were prepared by immunoSEQ multiplex PCR; TCRdb keeps only in-frame clonotypes and omits some of them. The repertoire holds about 120,000 clones, with 90% to 97% as singletons. Turning to this clone: Its antigen is as yet unknown.

Donors were drawn from the approximately 120-subject validation cohort, separate from the 666-subject first cohort. The clonotype comes from a man younger than 35 in good health and CMV-seronegative. What was sequenced was PBMCs.

Written as DNA, the CDR3 is TGTGCCAGCAGATTCAACGGACAGAAGTCTGAAGCTTTCTTT. Amino acids: CASRFNGQKSEAFF. This chain links TRBV6-6 with TRBJ1-1, with D possibly matching TRBD1 (6 bases). The V gene lost 6 bases and the J gene lost 6 bases, with 17 bases spanning the gap. The V gene's germline CDR1 is MNHNY and CDR2 SVGAGI (reference sequence). This CDR3 spans 14 amino acids.